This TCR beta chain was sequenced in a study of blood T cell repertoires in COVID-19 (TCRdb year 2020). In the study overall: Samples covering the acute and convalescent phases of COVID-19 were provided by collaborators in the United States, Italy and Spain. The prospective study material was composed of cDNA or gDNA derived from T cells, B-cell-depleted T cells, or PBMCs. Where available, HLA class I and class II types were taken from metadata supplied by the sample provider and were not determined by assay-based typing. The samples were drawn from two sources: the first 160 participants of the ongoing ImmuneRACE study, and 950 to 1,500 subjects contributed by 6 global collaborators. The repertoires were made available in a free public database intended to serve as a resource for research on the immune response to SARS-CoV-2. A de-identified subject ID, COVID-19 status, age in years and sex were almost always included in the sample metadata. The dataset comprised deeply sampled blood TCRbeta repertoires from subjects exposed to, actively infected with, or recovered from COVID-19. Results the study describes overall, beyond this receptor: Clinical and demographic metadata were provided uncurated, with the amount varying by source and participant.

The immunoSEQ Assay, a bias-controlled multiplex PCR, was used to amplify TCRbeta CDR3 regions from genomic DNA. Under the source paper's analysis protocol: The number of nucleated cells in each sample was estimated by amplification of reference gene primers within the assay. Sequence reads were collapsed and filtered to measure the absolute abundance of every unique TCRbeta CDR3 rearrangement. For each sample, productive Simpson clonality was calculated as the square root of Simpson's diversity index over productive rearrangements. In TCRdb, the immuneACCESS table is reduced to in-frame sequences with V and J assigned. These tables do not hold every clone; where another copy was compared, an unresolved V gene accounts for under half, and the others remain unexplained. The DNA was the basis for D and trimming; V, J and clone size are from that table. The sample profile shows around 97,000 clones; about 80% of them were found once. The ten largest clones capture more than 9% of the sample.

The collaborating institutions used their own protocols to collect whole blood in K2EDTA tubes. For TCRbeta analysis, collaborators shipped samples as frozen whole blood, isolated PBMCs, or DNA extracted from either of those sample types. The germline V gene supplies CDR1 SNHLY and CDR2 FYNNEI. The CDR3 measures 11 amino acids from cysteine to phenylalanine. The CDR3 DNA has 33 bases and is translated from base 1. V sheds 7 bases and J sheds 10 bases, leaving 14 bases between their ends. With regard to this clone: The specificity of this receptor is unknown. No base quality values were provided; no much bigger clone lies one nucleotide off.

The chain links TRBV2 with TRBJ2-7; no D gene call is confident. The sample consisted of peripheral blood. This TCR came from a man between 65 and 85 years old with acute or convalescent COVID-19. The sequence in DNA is TGTGCCAGCACCTACTCAATCCACCAGTACTTC. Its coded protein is CASTYSIHQYF.